This T cell receptor (beta chain) was identified in a study of T cells in Graves' hyperthyroidism and ophthalmopathy. General study results and limits: In simple terms, a model built on 13 V-J features told ophthalmopathy apart from stable hyperthyroidism.

This clonotype came up many times. The target antigen is unknown. The CDR3 regions of TCR beta were amplified from RNA transcripts. Primed by the HTBI set, a first-round RT-PCR was run on the TCR CDR3. TCRdb redid the calling of the multiplex PCR reads with MiXCR, one entry per CDR3 protein. The table records about 210,000 distinct CDR3 sequences, 15% to 20% of them present only once. The ends lost 4 bases at V and 6 bases at J; junction bases unmatched: 16. Germline V gives CDR1 SEHNR, CDR2 FQNEAQ (reference sequence). This CDR3 region has 18 residues. The clonotype was recovered from a man aged 35-49 years with Graves' hyperthyroidism. Sequenced material: blood. The V and J genes are TRBV7-9 and TRBJ2-2, with 8 positions matching TRBD2. The CDR3 loop is CASSSPPGGVFNAGELFF. CDR3 nucleotide sequence: TGTGCCAGCAGCTCCCCCCCCGGGGGGGTTTTCAACGCCGGGGAGCTGTTTTTT.